The clone carrying this TCR beta chain came up a few times. This record comes from a study of blood T cell repertoires in COVID-19. At the level of the study: Material from acute and convalescent COVID-19 was sourced from the United States, Italy and Spain. PBMCs, B-cell-depleted T cells, or T cells provided the cDNA or gDNA that made up the material.

The CDR3 runs 12 residues. Germline V CDR1 and CDR2: MDHEN, SYDVKM. V gave up 6 bases and J gave up 1 base, with 4 bases separating them. Original analysis: Reference gene primer amplification gave estimated nucleated cell counts. TCRdb's table, derived via immunoSEQ multiplex PCR, lists solely in-frame clones and lacks some. V and J calls and clone size are those listed in that table; D and trimming were worked out from the DNA. The sample holds about 280,000 clones, roughly 90% seen once. The age range of participants was about 18 to 95 years, with residence in about 25 US areas. The sequence was collected from a woman in her 30s who had recovered from COVID-19. The sample comprised PBMCs or T cells enriched from blood (not recorded which). The genes are TRBV28 and TRBJ1-5; no definite D call. The chain's CDR3 is CASRESNQPQHF. CDR3 sequence (DNA): TGTGCCAGCAGGGAGAGCAATCAGCCCCAGCATTTT.